These T cell receptor beta chains were read from a single sample in a study of cytomegalovirus exposure and HLA in healthy donors. Data came from immunoSEQ multiplex PCR; TCRdb stores just in-frame clones and leaves some out. Found here are roughly 240,000 clones, roughly 82% of them singletons; the top ten hold more than 5%. Sequenced: PBMCs. These receptors came from a middle-aged woman in good health and CMV-seropositive. Both conserved end residues are part of each CDR3. A D gene is named only where the DNA matches it firmly. Rows may omit the clone size; those that give it use once, few, many or a size class.

j_gene: TRBJ1-5; abundance: once; d_gene: -; v_gene: TRBV18; CDR3nt: TGTGCCAGCTCACCGGTAACAGGGATCAATCAGCCCCAGCATTTT; CDR3aa: CASSPVTGINQPQHF
j_gene: TRBJ2-2; abundance: -; d_gene: -; v_gene: TRBV5-1; CDR3nt: TGCGCCAGCAGCTTGCTGAGGAACACCGGGGAGCTGTTTTTT; CDR3aa: CASSLLRNTGELFF
j_gene: TRBJ2-1; abundance: -; d_gene: -; v_gene: TRBV19; CDR3nt: TGTGCCAGTAGTGTTCAGGGAAGATACAATGAGCAGTTCTTC; CDR3aa: CASSVQGRYNEQFF
j_gene: TRBJ1-5; abundance: -; d_gene: -; v_gene: TRBV19; CDR3nt: TGTGCCAGTAGTATCAGCGGGGGCAATCAGCCCCAGCATTTT; CDR3aa: CASSISGGNQPQHF
j_gene: TRBJ1-2; abundance: -; d_gene: -; v_gene: TRBV19; CDR3nt: TGTGCCACCCGAGGGGGAGTTGGCTACACCTTC; CDR3aa: CATRGGVGYTF
j_gene: TRBJ2-1; abundance: -; d_gene: -; v_gene: TRBV7-9; CDR3nt: TGTGCCAGCAGCTTATCCCTAGGGAGCTCCTACAATGAGCAGTTCTTC; CDR3aa: CASSLSLGSSYNEQFF
j_gene: TRBJ2-1; abundance: -; d_gene: -; v_gene: TRBV7-9; CDR3nt: TGTGCCAGCAGCTTAGTTGTCGGGGGCTCCTACAATGAGCAGTTCTTC; CDR3aa: CASSLVVGGSYNEQFF
j_gene: TRBJ2-2; abundance: once; d_gene: -; v_gene: TRBV7-9; CDR3nt: TGTGCCAGCTGGCTCGGGGGCACCGGGGAGCTGTTTTTT; CDR3aa: CASWLGGTGELFF
j_gene: TRBJ1-1; abundance: -; d_gene: -; v_gene: TRBV18; CDR3nt: TGTGCCAGCTCACCCGGACAGCACATGAACACTGAAGCTTTCTTT; CDR3aa: CASSPGQHMNTEAFF
j_gene: TRBJ2-7; abundance: -; d_gene: TRBD2; v_gene: TRBV7-2; CDR3nt: TGTGCCAGCAGCTTAGTAGAAGCGGGGGGCTACGAGCAGTACTTC; CDR3aa: CASSLVEAGGYEQYF
j_gene: TRBJ1-4; abundance: few; d_gene: TRBD1; v_gene: TRBV5-5; CDR3nt: TGTGCCAGCAGCTTGGGGATCGGGACAGGGGATGAAAAACTGTTTTTT; CDR3aa: CASSLGIGTGDEKLFF
j_gene: TRBJ2-4; abundance: -; d_gene: TRBD1; v_gene: TRBV30; CDR3nt: TGTGCCTGGAGTGTAGGGACAGCGGAAAACATTCAGTACTTC; CDR3aa: CAWSVGTAENIQYF
j_gene: TRBJ1-1; abundance: -; d_gene: -; v_gene: TRBV30; CDR3nt: TGTGCCTGGAGCGGGACTGAAGCTTTCTTT; CDR3aa: CAWSGTEAFF
j_gene: TRBJ1-1; abundance: -; d_gene: TRBD1; v_gene: TRBV5-1; CDR3nt: TGCGCCAGCAGCTTGGACAGGGGTATGAACACTGAAGCTTTCTTT; CDR3aa: CASSLDRGMNTEAFF
j_gene: TRBJ2-7; abundance: -; d_gene: -; v_gene: TRBV5-4; CDR3nt: TGTGCCAGCAAAGGGGGAGGGGCCTACGAGCAGTACTTC; CDR3aa: CASKGGGAYEQYF
j_gene: TRBJ1-1; abundance: once; d_gene: -; v_gene: TRBV6-5; CDR3nt: TGTGCCAGCAGTTTCCTCCGATCGATGGCGAACACTGAAGCTTTCTTT; CDR3aa: CASSFLRSMANTEAFF
j_gene: TRBJ2-5; abundance: once; d_gene: -; v_gene: TRBV29-1; CDR3nt: TGCAGCGTTGGCGGCCATCAAGAGACCCAGTACTTC; CDR3aa: CSVGGHQETQYF
j_gene: TRBJ1-1; abundance: -; d_gene: -; v_gene: TRBV6-5; CDR3nt: TGTGCCAGCAGTTCCCTCAAGGGAGTGAACACTGAAGCTTTCTTT; CDR3aa: CASSSLKGVNTEAFF
j_gene: TRBJ2-7; abundance: -; d_gene: TRBD2; v_gene: TRBV29-1; CDR3nt: TGCAGCGTTGGGACTAGCGGGTCCTCCTACGAGCAGTACTTC; CDR3aa: CSVGTSGSSYEQYF
j_gene: TRBJ2-5; abundance: -; d_gene: TRBD2; v_gene: TRBV28; CDR3nt: TGTGCCAGCTATTCGGAAGGGCGGGGGGGCATGAAGACCCAGTACTTC; CDR3aa: CASYSEGRGGMKTQYF
j_gene: TRBJ2-1; abundance: -; d_gene: TRBD1; v_gene: TRBV5-4; CDR3nt: TGTGCCAGCAGCGGACAGGGAAGAGGCAATGAGCAGTTCTTC; CDR3aa: CASSGQGRGNEQFF